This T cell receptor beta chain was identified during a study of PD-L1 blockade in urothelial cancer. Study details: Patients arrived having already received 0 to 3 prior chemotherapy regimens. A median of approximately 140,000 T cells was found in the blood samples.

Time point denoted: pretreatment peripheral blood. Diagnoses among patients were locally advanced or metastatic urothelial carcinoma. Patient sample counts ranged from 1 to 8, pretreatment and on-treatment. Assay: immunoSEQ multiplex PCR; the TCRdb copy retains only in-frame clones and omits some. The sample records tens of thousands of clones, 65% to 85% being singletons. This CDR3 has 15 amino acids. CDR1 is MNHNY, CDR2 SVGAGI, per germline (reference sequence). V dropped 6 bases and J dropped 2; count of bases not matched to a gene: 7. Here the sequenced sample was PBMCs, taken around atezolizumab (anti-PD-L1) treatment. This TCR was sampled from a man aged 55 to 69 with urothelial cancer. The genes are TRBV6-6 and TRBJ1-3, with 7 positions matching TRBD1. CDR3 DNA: TGTGCCAGCAGCTCAGACAGGGTAACTGGAAACACCATATATTTT. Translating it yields CASSSDRVTGNTIYF.